The 9 T cell receptor beta chains given below trace back to one sample, sequenced in a study of T cells in localized non-small cell lung cancer (dated by TCRdb to the early 2020s). Library preparation used the immunoSEQ multiplex PCR assay. TCRdb holds this immuneACCESS table with in-frame rearrangements only. Some clones are missing; in checked studies, unresolved V genes explain under half, and the rest has no known cause. For this sample there are 30,000 to 35,000 clones; roughly 86% appear just once. The ten largest clones take up 4.2% of the sample. Sequenced here: peripheral blood, sampled before any cancer treatment. The receptors stem from a woman aged 35 to 69 with stage I lung adenocarcinoma.

V usage is TRBV9 and J usage is TRBJ2-3; D is tentatively TRBD1 or TRBD2 (5 bases each). The CDR3 is 15 residues long. The V end was cut by 4 bases, the J end by 2 bases, with 14 bases between. CDR1 and CDR2 (germline): SGDLS, YYNGEE. CDR3 bases: TGTGCCAGCAGCCCGGGGCCAGACGCCACAGATACGCAGTATTTT. Protein: CASSPGPDATDTQYF. Drawing the rest from reference TRBV9 and TRBJ2-3, the complete variable domain is DSGVTQTPKHLITATGQRVTLRCSPRSGDLSVYWYQQSLDQGLQFLIQYYNGEERAKGNILERFSAQQFPDLHSELNLSSLELGDSALYFCASSPGPDATDTQYFGPGTRLTVL.

The chain employs TRBV5-8 and TRBJ1-1; D is ambiguous. V was pared by 0 bases and J by 1 base, with 4 bases between. Germline CDR1 is SGHTS and CDR2 is YDEGEE. The CDR3 is made up of 13 amino acids. Here the CDR3 reads CASSLDRNTEAFF. Here the CDR3 DNA reads TGTGCCAGCAGCTTGGACAGGAACACTGAAGCTTTCTTT.

This chain connects TRBV30 to TRBJ1-1, with 8 positions matching TRBD1. V shed 4 bases and J 1 base; nucleotides not matched to a gene: 8. The CDR3 sequence is 15 residues long. Germline V gene sequence: CDR1 GTSNPN, CDR2 SVGIG (reference sequence). In DNA, the CDR3 is TGTGCCTGGAATCTAGGGACAGGTTGGAACACTGAAGCTTTCTTT. As protein: CAWNLGTGWNTEAFF.

The V and J genes are TRBV9 and TRBJ2-3, with D tentatively TRBD2 (7 bases). The CDR3 length is 16 residues. V dropped 0 bases and J dropped 2 bases, with 13 bases sitting between them. Germline V gives CDR1 SGDLS, CDR2 YYNGEE. CDR3 DNA sequence: TGTGCCAGCAGCGTAGACCCGGGGGGCAACACAGATACGCAGTATTTT. This gives the protein CASSVDPGGNTDTQYF.

The chain carries TRBV19 and TRBJ2-7, with TRBD1 as a possible D gene (5 bases). Germline CDR1 is LNHDA and CDR2 is SQIVND (reference sequence). The CDR3 loop spans 14 amino acids. V was pared by 7 bases and J by 0 bases, with 13 bases between. CDR3 nucleotide sequence: TGTGCCAGTAATGGCCAGGGAAACTCCTACGAGCAGTACTTC. This gives the protein CASNGQGNSYEQYF.

The chain links TRBV2 to TRBJ2-1; D not certain. There are 13 residues in the CDR3. The germline V and J ends were trimmed by 4 bases and 9 bases, with 13 bases remaining between them. The germline V gene has CDR1 SNHLY and CDR2 FYNNEI. The CDR3 nucleotides are TGTGCCAGCAGTGGTTTCACACCCGCTGAGCAGTTCTTC. Amino acid sequence: CASSGFTPAEQFF.

The V and J genes are TRBV6-1 and TRBJ2-7; D not certain. The V gene's germline CDR1 is MNHNS and CDR2 SASEGT. CDR3 length: 14 residues. The V end lost 5 bases, the J end lost 2 bases, and 13 bases lay between the germline ends. For the CDR3, the DNA is TGTGCCAGCAGTAACACTAAAGGCCCCTACGAGCAGTACTTC. This gives the protein CASSNTKGPYEQYF.

The CDR3 nucleotides are TGCGCCAGCAGCTTGACAGGACAGGCGGGTCCTGGAAACACCATATATTTT. This encodes CASSLTGQAGPGNTIYF. This chain uses TRBV5-1 with TRBJ1-3, with TRBD1 identical over 7 bases. CDR3 length: 17 amino acids. Germline loops: CDR1 SGHRS, CDR2 YFSETQ. With 1 base clipped from V and 2 bases from J, the junction kept 9 bases outside the gene matches.

The V call is TRBV6-6, the J call TRBJ2-1; a possible D gene is TRBD2 (5 bases). The CDR3 consists of 13 residues. Germline V gene data show CDR1 as MNHNY and CDR2 as SVGAGI (reference sequence). The V and J ends lost 6 bases and 9 bases respectively, with 15 bases between them. This CDR3 is CASSQKVLGEQFF. The DNA for the CDR3 is TGTGCCAGCAGCCAAAAGGTACTAGGTGAGCAGTTCTTC.